This entry lists 8 T cell receptor beta chains sequenced from one sample in a study of blood T cells in healthy people across ages. The authors ran a second PCR of 7 to 11 cycles using a sample-barcoded 5' primer and a J-beta primer mix. Via MiXCR, TCRdb re-called the 5' RACE reads, giving one row per CDR3 protein. The table shows around 900,000 distinct CDR3 sequences, with just over 50% occurring only once. The sample was blood. These receptors all stem from a woman aged 60-75 years in good health.

CDR3 residues: CASSPFGGGGSGTQYF. In nucleotides, the CDR3 is TGTGCCAGCAGCCCCTTCGGGGGAGGGGGGTCAGGTACGCAGTATTTT. The chain links TRBV7-9 to TRBJ2-3; weak D call: TRBD2 (7 bases). Germline CDR1 SEHNR, CDR2 FQNEAQ (reference sequence). This CDR3 region has 16 residues. The V end was cut by 5 bases, the J end by 8 bases, with 23 bases between.

V and J are TRBV27 and TRBJ2-7; D might be TRBD2 (7 bases). The CDR3 extends over 13 amino acids. The germline CDR1 and CDR2 sequences are MNHEY and SMNVEV (reference sequence). Trimming took 3 bases from V and 3 from J, leaving 9 bases between them. CDR3 nucleotide sequence: TGTGCCAGCAGTTTTAGGGGGGGCTACGAGCAGTACTTC. Its protein product is CASSFRGGYEQYF.

The CDR3 sequence: CASRDRVVDTQYF. CDR3 DNA: TGTGCCAGCCGGGACAGGGTGGTGGATACGCAGTATTTT. The J gene is TRBJ2-3, the V gene TRBV6-1, with TRBD1 matching over 9 bases. The CDR3 covers 13 residues. From germline, CDR1 is MNHNS and CDR2 SASEGT. V lost 8 bases and J lost 6; bases outside the gene matches: 6.

About this clonotype: Relative to the germline gene, one junction end is altered; a read error may explain this. The chain uses TRBV7-2 and TRBJ1-1; 11 bases align to TRBD1. The CDR3 covers 15 residues. CDR1 is SGHTA and CDR2 is FQGNSA in the germline V gene. The CDR3 here is CACSPDGTGGTEAFF. The CDR3 DNA sequence: TGTGCCTGCAGTCCGGACGGGACAGGGGGCACTGAAGCTTTCTTT.

The chain has TRBV20-1 and TRBJ2-3; unclear D gene. The germline V gene has CDR1 DFQATT and CDR2 SNEGSKA (reference sequence). The V gene lost 6 bases and the J gene lost 4 bases, with 17 bases spanning the gap. This CDR3 is built from 14 residues. DNA of the CDR3: TGCAGTGCCCCCCTTAGTAGTGTTTCAGATACGCAGTATTTT. Translating gives CSAPLSSVSDTQYF.

As regards this clonotype: Being one base from a much bigger clone, this may be a read error. The rearrangement links TRBV4-2 to TRBJ2-4; D call uncertain. The J call is doubtful: the DNA matches TRBJ2-7 better. The germline V gene encodes CDR1 LGHNA and CDR2 YNFKEQ. The CDR3 contains 15 residues. The CDR3 protein is CASSQEWIRFYEQYF. The CDR3 DNA sequence: TGTGCCAGCAGCCAAGAATGGATCCGCTTCTACGAGCAGTACTTC.

This clonotype was seen a handful of times. This sequence joins TRBV7-2 and TRBJ2-5, with D maybe TRBD1 (6 bases). The CDR3 is 15 residues long. Germline V gene data show CDR1 as SGHTA and CDR2 as FQGNSA. V lost 5 bases and J 5 bases, leaving 18 bases between the germline ends. The CDR3 DNA follows: TGTGCCAGCAGCCCTAAAAAAGGGACATGGGAGACCCAGTACTTC. Amino acids: CASSPKKGTWETQYF.

The count of this clonotype is one. The rearrangement links TRBV7-9 to TRBJ2-7; 8 bases align to TRBD2. V was pared by 1 base and J by 5 bases, with 7 bases of the junction left unmatched. CDR1 is SEHNR, CDR2 FQNEAQ, per germline (reference sequence). The CDR3 length is 15 residues. In DNA form, the CDR3 reads TGTGCCAGCAGCTTAGTTCTAGCGGGTATCCACGAGCAGTACTTC. It encodes CASSLVLAGIHEQYF.